This T cell receptor beta chain was captured in a study of blood T cell repertoires in COVID-19. V was clipped by 6 bases and J by 4 bases, with 12 bases between them. The germline CDR1 and CDR2 sequences are MNHEY and SVGAGI. The CDR3 is 13 amino acids. Method: immunoSEQ multiplex PCR; TCRdb's copy keeps in-frame clones and lacks some. The data hold 350,000 or so clones, with 88% observed a single time. The rearrangement uses TRBV6-5 and TRBJ1-2; no definite D call. The specimen sequenced was PBMCs or T cells enriched from blood (not recorded which). The sequence came from a woman between 25 and 40 years old who had been exposed to COVID-19. CDR3 residues: CASSPGFGYGYTF. Here the CDR3 DNA reads TGTGCCAGCAGCCCGGGGTTTGGCTATGGCTACACCTTC.